This T cell receptor beta chain comes out of a study of blood T cell repertoires in COVID-19. Sequencing was performed with immunoSEQ multiplex PCR; in TCRdb, only in-frame clones are kept and a portion is missing. The data hold roughly 250,000 clones, with around nine tenths observed a single time. V lost 3 bases to trimming and J lost 2 bases; unmatched junction nucleotides: 13. The CDR3 is made up of 17 amino acids. The germline V gene encodes CDR1 MDHEN and CDR2 SYDVKM. The receptor was isolated from a man aged 25 to 45 with acute or convalescent COVID-19. Material for sequencing was peripheral blood. J is TRBJ2-7 and V is TRBV28; 7 nucleotides agree with TRBD2. This chain's CDR3 is CASSFRSGTSDPYEQYF. Here the CDR3 DNA reads TGTGCCAGCAGTTTTAGGTCAGGAACTAGCGACCCCTACGAGCAGTACTTC.